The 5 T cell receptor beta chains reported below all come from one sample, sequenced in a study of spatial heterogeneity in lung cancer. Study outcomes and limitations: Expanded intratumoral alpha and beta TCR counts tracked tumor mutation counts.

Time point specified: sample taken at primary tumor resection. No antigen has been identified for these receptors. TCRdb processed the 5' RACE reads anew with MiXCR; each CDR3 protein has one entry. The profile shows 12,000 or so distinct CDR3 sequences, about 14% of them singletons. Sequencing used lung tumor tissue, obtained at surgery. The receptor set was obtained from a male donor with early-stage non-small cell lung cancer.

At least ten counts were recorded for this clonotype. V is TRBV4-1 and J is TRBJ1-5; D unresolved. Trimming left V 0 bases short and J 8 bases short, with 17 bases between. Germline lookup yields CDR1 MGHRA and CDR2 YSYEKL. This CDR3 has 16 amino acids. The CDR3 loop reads CASSQDRENIIEPQHF. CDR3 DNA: TGCGCCAGCAGCCAAGATAGGGAGAACATCATTGAGCCCCAGCATTTT.

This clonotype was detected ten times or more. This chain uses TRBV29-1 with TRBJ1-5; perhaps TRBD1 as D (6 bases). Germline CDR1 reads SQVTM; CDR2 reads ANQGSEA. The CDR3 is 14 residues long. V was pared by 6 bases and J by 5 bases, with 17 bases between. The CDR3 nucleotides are TGCAGCGTGGGGGGGCACGGGGCCGATCAGCCCCAGCATTTT. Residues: CSVGGHGADQPQHF.

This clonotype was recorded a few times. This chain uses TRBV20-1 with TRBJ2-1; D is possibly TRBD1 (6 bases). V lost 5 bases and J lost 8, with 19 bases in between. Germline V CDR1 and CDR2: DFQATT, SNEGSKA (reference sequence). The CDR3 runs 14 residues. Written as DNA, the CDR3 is TGCAGTGCTTCTTGGGACAACTTGGTCGATGAGCAGTTCTTC. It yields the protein CSASWDNLVDEQFF.

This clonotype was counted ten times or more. Written as DNA, the CDR3 is TGTGCCAGCAACCGGGTCAGGGATGAAAAACTGTTTTTT. It is translated as CASNRVRDEKLFF. This chain uses TRBV5-8 with TRBJ1-4; a possible D gene is TRBD1 (5 bases). CDR1 SGHTS and CDR2 YDEGEE come from the germline V gene. V lost 6 bases to trimming and J lost 6 bases, with 12 bases between them. This CDR3 has 13 residues.

DNA of the CDR3: TGCGCCAGCAGCCCGGGACACTGGAATTCACCCCTCCACTTT. The encoded protein is CASSPGHWNSPLHF. The rearrangement links TRBV4-1 to TRBJ1-6; possibly TRBD1 for D (6 bases). The CDR3 covers 14 residues. Trimming removed 4 bases at V and 7 bases at J, with 11 bases between. The germline CDR1 and CDR2 sequences are MGHRA and YSYEKL.